The TCR beta chain under discussion was sequenced for a study of Graves' ophthalmopathy and Graves' hyperthyroidism. General study findings and limits: In blood appeared most of the expanded thyroid clonotypes whose frequency exceeded 0.001. With roughly 65% sensitivity and more than 72% specificity, the model predicted ophthalmopathy progression.

On this clonotype itself: Antigen: not known. This likely comes from a read error, as the CDR3 has no conserved phenylalanine or tryptophan at its end. It is unclear where the CDR3 begins or ends on the DNA, so no DNA is shown, and the CDR3 is as TCRdb lists it.

The V gene's germline CDR1 is KGHDR and CDR2 SFDVKD. The CDR3 sequence runs 8 residues, both termini included. Researchers took RNA transcripts and amplified TCR beta CDR3 regions from them. First-round RT-PCR used HTBI primers; second-round multiplex PCR followed. MiXCR, run by TCRdb on the multiplex PCR reads, gives a single entry per CDR3 protein. The table has 260,000 or so distinct CDR3 sequences, approximately 42% seen once. The source is an adult man with Graves' ophthalmopathy. The sequencing sample was made of peripheral blood. The chain recombines TRBV24-1 with TRBJ2-6; the listed D gene, TRBD2, was not tested against the DNA. CDR3 loop: CATSDWAS.